The 29 T cell receptor beta chains presented below share a single source sample, sequenced in a study of cytomegalovirus exposure and HLA in healthy donors. Both 60 Vbeta primers and 13 Jbeta primers went into the PCR. TCRdb keeps only in-frame clones here, not all; method: immunoSEQ multiplex PCR. The sample records some 200,000 clones, roughly 68% being singletons. Sequencing was performed on PBMCs. The receptors were gathered from a man aged 40-55 years in good health and CMV-seropositive.

The CDR3 loop is CASSSLAGATQETQYF. The CDR3 DNA reads TGCGCCAGCAGCTCCCTAGCGGGGGCCACCCAAGAGACCCAGTACTTC. The chain uses TRBV5-1 and TRBJ2-5; 10 bases line up with TRBD2. The CDR3 runs 16 residues. Germline values: CDR1 SGHRS, CDR2 YFSETQ. The junction had 6 bases not matched to a gene; V was cut back by 3 bases and J by 1 base.

This chain links TRBV4-3 with TRBJ2-7, with no clear D. The V gene lost 0 bases and the J gene lost 5 bases, with 8 bases spanning the gap. CDR1 LGHNA and CDR2 YSLEER come from the germline V gene. The CDR3 runs to 13 residues. CDR3 nucleotide sequence: TGCGCCAGCAGCCAAGATCTTCGGGACGAGCAGTACTTC. Translation gives CASSQDLRDEQYF.

This chain connects TRBV29-1 to TRBJ1-2, with D possibly matching TRBD1 (5 bases). Germline V gives CDR1 SQVTM, CDR2 ANQGSEA. The CDR3 totals 13 residues. V dropped 7 bases and J dropped 5 bases, with 17 bases sitting between them. CDR3 nucleotides: TGCAGCGAGCGTAGGGGAGCGGGGTATGGCTACACCTTC. Protein product: CSERRGAGYGYTF.

Only one count was recorded for this clone. V and J are TRBV5-4 and TRBJ1-1; D uncertain. The V gene lost 0 bases and the J gene lost 4 bases, with 10 bases spanning the gap. The CDR3 is made up of 14 amino acids. Germline V gives CDR1 SGHNT, CDR2 YYREEE (reference sequence). The CDR3 nucleotides are TGTGCCAGCAGCTTGGAACTGCAATCCACTGAAGCTTTCTTT. Translated, it gives CASSLELQSTEAFF.

The rearrangement joins TRBV11-3 to TRBJ2-2; 7 positions match TRBD1. In germline, CDR1 is SGHNT, CDR2 YENEEA. CDR3 length equals 15 residues. J was trimmed by 4 bases and V by 5 bases; bases with no gene match: 7. CDR3 residues: CASSPRTGGTGELFF. The CDR3 nucleotides read TGTGCCAGCAGCCCCCGGACAGGAGGCACCGGGGAGCTGTTTTTT.

The rearrangement joins TRBV19 to TRBJ2-7, with D possibly matching TRBD2 (5 bases). V was pared by 8 bases and J by 2 bases, with 10 bases between. Germline loops: CDR1 LNHDA, CDR2 SQIVND (reference sequence). The CDR3 is made up of 12 amino acids. The CDR3 spells CASSPGTYEQYF. In DNA form, the CDR3 reads TGTGCCAGTTCCCCGGGAACCTACGAGCAGTACTTC.

Regarding this clone: In the same sample, other DNA sequences code for this CDR3. The chain combines TRBV27 with TRBJ1-1; 7 bases line up with TRBD1. Germline-derived CDR1 and CDR2 are MNHEY and SMNVEV (reference sequence). The CDR3 is made up of 14 amino acids. J lost 4 bases, V lost 0 bases, and 2 bases had no gene match. The CDR3 sequence is CASSLSPGGTEAFF. The DNA for the CDR3 is TGTGCCAGCAGTTTATCCCCAGGGGGCACTGAAGCTTTCTTT.

The chain uses TRBV5-1 and TRBJ1-1; no clear D gene. Germline loops: CDR1 SGHRS, CDR2 YFSETQ. Trimming shortened V by 4 bases and J by 2 bases, and 18 bases separated the two germline ends. This CDR3 contains 16 residues. In nucleotides, the CDR3 is TGCGCCAGCAGCCTAGGACTCGCCTCCTTTAACACTGAAGCTTTCTTT. Amino acid sequence: CASSLGLASFNTEAFF.

The chain recombines TRBV19 with TRBJ2-3; 9 bases align to TRBD2. Trimming at V came to 2 bases and at J to 6 bases, leaving 6 bases not matched to a gene. Germline V CDR1 and CDR2: LNHDA, SQIVND (reference sequence). The CDR3 sequence is 15 residues long. The CDR3 nucleotides read TGTGCCAGTAGTATAAAGGGACTAGCTCCCGATACGCAGTATTTT. It yields the protein CASSIKGLAPDTQYF.

This clone was seen a few times. This chain connects TRBV9 to TRBJ1-4; D is unclear. Germline V gene data show CDR1 as SGDLS and CDR2 as YYNGEE. The CDR3 consists of 15 residues. Trimming cost V 0 bases and J 5 bases, with 11 bases left between them. The CDR3 DNA reads as TGTGCCAGCAGCGTAGGGAAACAGAACAATGAAAAACTGTTTTTT. Protein: CASSVGKQNNEKLFF.

The genes are TRBV6-5 and TRBJ1-6, with D perhaps TRBD1 (5 bases). Germline CDR1 MNHEY, CDR2 SVGAGI. The V end was cut by 2 bases, the J end by 8 bases, with 7 bases between. This CDR3 contains 13 residues. The CDR3 DNA is TGTGCCAGCAGTTACAGGGACTATTCACCCCTCCACTTT. Protein product: CASSYRDYSPLHF.

The chain combines TRBV10-3 with TRBJ2-5; a weak D match, TRBD2 (6 bases). Trimming removed 11 bases at V and 4 bases at J, with 20 bases between. The CDR3 runs to 14 residues. Germline V lookup: CDR1 ENHRY, CDR2 SYGVKD. CDR3 DNA sequence: TGTGCCTCCTCCCTCGGTGGGAGGACAGAGACCCAGTACTTC. Encoded protein: CASSLGGRTETQYF.

The J gene is TRBJ1-1, the V gene TRBV11-2, with TRBD1 as a possible D gene (6 bases). The CDR3 length is 14 residues. V was trimmed by 3 bases and J by 0 bases, leaving 8 bases between them. The germline CDR1 and CDR2 sequences are SGHAT and FQNNGV. CDR3 sequence (DNA): TGTGCCAGCAGCTTTCGGGACATGAACACTGAAGCTTTCTTT. Its translation is CASSFRDMNTEAFF.

This chain uses TRBV29-1 with TRBJ2-7; TRBD1 is a possible D gene (5 bases). Germline assignment: CDR1 SQVTM and CDR2 ANQGSEA. The V end lost 2 bases, the J end lost 0 bases, and 14 bases lay between the germline ends. CDR3 length equals 15 residues. DNA for the CDR3: TGCAGCGTTGAAATCCCAGGGATGAGCTCCTACGAGCAGTACTTC. This gives the protein CSVEIPGMSSYEQYF.

The chain uses TRBV2 and TRBJ1-1, with 7 bases fitting TRBD1. Germline V CDR1 and CDR2: SNHLY, FYNNEI. This CDR3 has 14 residues. Trimming at V came to 2 bases and at J to 5 bases, leaving 5 bases not matched to a gene. CDR3 in DNA: TGTGCCAGCAGTGAAACAAAGGACAGGACTGAAGCTTTCTTT. It codes for CASSETKDRTEAFF.

This clone is large in the sample. The CDR3 is CASSYGTGNEQYF. In DNA form, the CDR3 reads TGTGCCAGCAGTTACGGGACAGGGAACGAGCAGTACTTC. The genes are TRBV6-5 and TRBJ2-7; 9 nucleotides match TRBD1. Germline loops: CDR1 MNHEY, CDR2 SVGAGI. This CDR3 contains 13 residues. J gave up 5 bases and V 2 bases, and 1 base lay outside the gene matches.

The rearrangement joins TRBV6-1 to TRBJ1-2; 9 bases match TRBD1. Germline V lookup: CDR1 MNHNS, CDR2 SASEGT. J lost 4 bases, V lost 5 bases, and 5 bases had no gene match. CDR3 length: 14 residues. In DNA form, the CDR3 reads TGTGCCAGCAGTCCCTGGACAGGGGCCTATGGCTACACCTTC. Translating it yields CASSPWTGAYGYTF.

The gene calls are TRBV9 and TRBJ1-2; D is uncertain. With 7 bases removed from V and 8 bases from J, the gap between germline ends came to 18 bases. Germline V gives CDR1 SGDLS, CDR2 YYNGEE. The length of the CDR3 is 13 residues. CDR3 in amino acids: CASGEGPRVGYTF. As DNA, the CDR3 is TGTGCCAGCGGGGAGGGCCCTAGAGTGGGCTACACCTTC.

The genes are TRBV5-1 and TRBJ2-3, with TRBD1 as a possible D gene (6 bases). The CDR3 extends over 15 amino acids. Deletions cut 5 bases from V and 5 bases from J, with 18 bases between. Germline V gene lookup returns CDR1 SGHRS and CDR2 YFSETQ. The CDR3 bases are TGCGCCAGCAGTTGGCTCCTGGGGGCGATAGATACGCAGTATTTT. Translated, it gives CASSWLLGAIDTQYF.

The J gene is TRBJ2-7, the V gene TRBV6-4, with TRBD2 as a possible D gene (6 bases). This CDR3 has 13 amino acids. CDR1 and CDR2 (germline): MRHNA, SNTAGT. V lost 6 bases and J 6 bases, leaving 15 bases between the germline ends. The CDR3 region is CASSPDVGGEQYF. The CDR3 nucleotides are TGTGCCAGCAGCCCAGACGTCGGGGGCGAGCAGTACTTC.

This clone was counted a few times. CDR3 nucleotide sequence: TGTGCCAGCAGCCCTGGACTAGCGGGGGCCCGGCATCCGCAGTATTTT. Encoded protein: CASSPGLAGARHPQYF. V and J are TRBV7-9 and TRBJ2-3, with 13 bases fitting TRBD2. Germline assignment: CDR1 SEHNR and CDR2 FQNEAQ (reference sequence). V was pared by 5 bases and J by 10 bases, with 12 bases of the junction left unmatched. The CDR3 length is 16 residues.

This clone was seen just once. The gene calls are TRBV19 and TRBJ1-1; perhaps TRBD1 as D (5 bases). CDR1 and CDR2 (germline): LNHDA, SQIVND (reference sequence). V was cut by 5 bases and J by 4 bases, with 11 bases left in between. This CDR3 contains 13 residues. The CDR3 protein is CASSQGLATEAFF. CDR3 DNA sequence: TGTGCCAGTAGTCAGGGCCTGGCCACTGAAGCTTTCTTT.

This clone was seen more than once but under ten times. V usage is TRBV5-1 and J usage is TRBJ2-7; D is perhaps TRBD2 (6 bases). V lost 0 bases to trimming and J lost 5 bases, with 15 bases between them. The CDR3 spans 15 residues. Germline CDR1 SGHRS, CDR2 YFSETQ. For the CDR3, the DNA is TGCGCCAGCAGCTTGGGAGCGCGCGGGGACCACGAGCAGTACTTC. Amino acids: CASSLGARGDHEQYF.

Turning to this clone: Other DNA sequences in this sample translate to the same CDR3. V usage is TRBV4-1 and J usage is TRBJ2-7; no clear D. Trimming took 0 bases from V and 3 from J, leaving 6 bases between them. The CDR3 runs to 13 residues. CDR1 and CDR2 (germline): MGHRA, YSYEKL. CDR3 sequence (DNA): TGCGCCAGCAGCCAAGAACGAGGCTACGAGCAGTACTTC. It specifies CASSQERGYEQYF.

The V call is TRBV2, the J call TRBJ1-4, with a weak D call TRBD1 (5 bases). The V gene lost 7 bases and the J gene lost 7 bases, with 22 bases spanning the gap. The CDR3 contains 16 residues. The V gene's germline CDR1 is SNHLY and CDR2 FYNNEI. The CDR3 DNA reads as TGTGCCAGCACCAGGGCAGGGATAGGGCCTGGTGAAAAACTGTTTTTT. Amino acid sequence: CASTRAGIGPGEKLFF.

This clone was observed a few times. The chain carries TRBV6-5 and TRBJ2-7; D is possibly TRBD1 (5 bases). This CDR3 contains 15 residues. The ends were cut back, 0 bases at V and 1 base at J, with 10 bases in the middle. In germline, CDR1 is MNHEY, CDR2 SVGAGI. The CDR3 coding sequence is TGTGCCAGCAGTTACTCCCTTGACAGTTCCTACGAGCAGTACTTC. The encoded protein is CASSYSLDSSYEQYF.

V usage is TRBV5-1 and J usage is TRBJ2-7, with 7 bases lining up with TRBD1. V shed 1 base and J 2 bases; nucleotides not matched to a gene: 6. The CDR3 is 15 amino acids. Germline V gives CDR1 SGHRS, CDR2 YFSETQ. The CDR3 nucleotides read TGCGCCAGCAGCTTGTACGGACAGGCGCCCTACGAGCAGTACTTC. Encoded protein: CASSLYGQAPYEQYF.

The V gene is TRBV6-5, the J gene TRBJ1-5, with D perhaps TRBD1 (5 bases). The CDR3 is 12 amino acids. The V and J ends lost 5 bases and 6 bases respectively, with 8 bases between them. Germline values: CDR1 MNHEY, CDR2 SVGAGI. The chain's CDR3 is CASSLDSQPQHF. In nucleotides, the CDR3 is TGTGCCAGCAGTCTAGACAGTCAGCCCCAGCATTTT.

The chain recombines TRBV19 with TRBJ2-5; weak D call: TRBD2 (6 bases). The CDR3 is 13 residues long. V lost 10 bases and J 4 bases, leaving 16 bases between the germline ends. Germline CDR1 LNHDA, CDR2 SQIVND (reference sequence). In nucleotides, the CDR3 is TGTGCCACCTCAGACGGGAGTCCAGAGACCCAGTACTTC. Residues: CATSDGSPETQYF.